The 25 T cell receptor beta chains below were found in one sample sequenced in a study of blood T cell repertoires in COVID-19. The table came from immunoSEQ multiplex PCR; TCRdb's copy has only in-frame clones and leaves some out. Of some 100,000 clones listed, more than 70% are singletons. What was sequenced was peripheral blood. These receptor sequences come from a woman older than 75 with active COVID-19.

This rearrangement joins TRBV4-2 to TRBJ2-7; TRBD1 matches 9 bases. Per the germline V gene, CDR1 is LGHNA and CDR2 is YNFKEQ. This CDR3 is built from 15 residues. V lost 0 bases, J lost 6 bases, and 6 bases stayed unmatched. The CDR3 bases are TGTGCCAGCAGCCAAGAGCCGGACAGGGGCGGCGAGCAGTACTTC. Its protein is CASSQEPDRGGEQYF.

The chain is built from TRBV2 and TRBJ1-2; 7 bases are a match to TRBD1. Germline V gives CDR1 SNHLY, CDR2 FYNNEI. J was trimmed by 1 base and V by 2 bases; bases with no gene match: 7. CDR3 length: 16 amino acids. The CDR3 loop is CASSELEQGINYGYTF. Written as DNA, the CDR3 is TGTGCCAGCAGTGAATTGGAACAGGGGATTAACTATGGCTACACCTTC. The full variable domain, with the rest looked up from reference TRBV2 and TRBJ1-2, is EPEVTQTPSHQVTQMGQEVILRCVPISNHLYFYWYRQILGQKVEFLVSFYNNEISEKSEIFDDQFSVERPDGSNFTLKIRSTKLEDSAMYFCASSELEQGINYGYTFGSGTRLTVV.

The genes are TRBV29-1 and TRBJ2-1, with TRBD2 matching 7 bases. CDR1 is SQVTM and CDR2 is ANQGSEA in the germline V gene. This CDR3 contains 15 residues. Trimming removed 4 bases from V and 0 bases from J; junction bases left unmatched: 6. The CDR3 DNA reads as TGCAGCGTTGGTCGGCAGCGGGACTCCTACAATGAGCAGTTCTTC. Translated: CSVGRQRDSYNEQFF.

This chain joins TRBV3-1 (or the pseudogene TRBV3-2) and TRBJ2-2, with 12 bases fitting TRBD2. Germline CDR1 is LGHDT and CDR2 is YNNKEL (reference sequence). This CDR3 spans 20 amino acids. With 0 bases clipped from V and 1 base from J, the junction kept 9 bases outside the gene matches. For the CDR3, the DNA is TGTGCCAGCAGCCAAGAAAGGGGAGGACTAGCGGGAAGGAACACCGGGGAGCTGTTTTTT. This codes for CASSQERGGLAGRNTGELFF.

The chain links TRBV19 to TRBJ2-1; TRBD2 agrees at 8 bases. CDR1 LNHDA and CDR2 SQIVND come from the germline V gene (reference sequence). The trim removed 5 bases at V and 6 bases at J, leaving 12 bases unmatched. The CDR3 sequence is 16 residues long. CDR3 bases: TGTGCCAGTAGTTTCCCCGGGACTAGACGGCGCAATGAGCAGTTCTTC. This gives the protein CASSFPGTRRRNEQFF.

As to this clone: A junction end diverges from the germline sequence, so it may reflect a read error. This chain joins TRBV20-1 and TRBJ1-2; maybe TRBD1 (6 bases). This CDR3 comprises 11 residues. Germline assignment: CDR1 DFQATT and CDR2 SNEGSKA (reference sequence). The CDR3 region is CSAKTDSFGSF. Written as DNA, the CDR3 is TGCAGTGCTAAAACGGACAGCTTCGGATCCTTC.

This chain joins TRBV11-2 and TRBJ1-3; D gene ambiguous. The germline CDR1 and CDR2 sequences are SGHAT and FQNNGV. Between the trimmed V and J ends, which lost 1 base and 3 bases, there was a span of 7 bases. The CDR3 spans 14 residues. CDR3: CASSLGAGGNTIYF. In nucleotides, the CDR3 is TGTGCCAGCAGCTTAGGGGCGGGTGGAAACACCATATATTTT.

The rearrangement joins TRBV7-3 to TRBJ2-4; 7 bases agree with TRBD2. V shed 5 bases, J shed 2 bases, and the junction held 3 bases outside the gene matches. Germline V gives CDR1 SGHTA, CDR2 FQGTGA. The CDR3 extends over 14 amino acids. The CDR3 here is CASSLTSSKNIQYF. CDR3 in DNA: TGTGCCAGCAGCCTGACTAGCTCCAAAAACATTCAGTACTTC.

The rearrangement links TRBV6-5 to TRBJ2-7; 9 nucleotides line up with TRBD2. The CDR3 is made up of 15 amino acids. CDR1 is MNHEY and CDR2 is SVGAGI in the germline V gene. Trimming removed 6 bases from V and 2 bases from J; junction bases left unmatched: 8. The CDR3 spells CASRLAGDVTYEQYF. The CDR3 DNA reads as TGTGCCAGCAGATTAGCGGGGGATGTTACCTACGAGCAGTACTTC.

The chain uses TRBV4-2 and TRBJ1-1, with D unclear. The CDR3 consists of 16 residues. Trimming took off 3 bases at V and 0 bases at J, with 14 bases between the two ends. Per the germline V gene, CDR1 is LGHNA and CDR2 is YNFKEQ. The CDR3 sequence: CASSHGREPVNTEAFF. The CDR3 nucleotides read TGTGCCAGCAGCCACGGTAGGGAGCCCGTGAACACTGAAGCTTTCTTT.

V gene TRBV19 combines with J gene TRBJ2-7; tentative D call: TRBD2 (6 bases). The CDR3 has 16 amino acids. Per the germline V gene, CDR1 is LNHDA and CDR2 is SQIVND (reference sequence). The germline V and J ends were trimmed by 5 bases and 2 bases, with 19 bases remaining between them. DNA for the CDR3: TGTGCCAGTAGTGCAGGATGGGCTAGCGAGGCCTACGAGCAGTACTTC. Translation gives CASSAGWASEAYEQYF.

This clone was picked up one time. The CDR3, as DNA: TGTGCCAGCAGCTTCCGCCCCCCCATCGAGGGGGCCACAGATACGCAGTATTTT. This sequence encodes CASSFRPPIEGATDTQYF. The chain is built from TRBV7-8 and TRBJ2-3, with TRBD1 matching 7 bases. Germline V CDR1 and CDR2: SGHVS, FQNEAQ. This CDR3 is built from 18 residues. V was pared by 3 bases and J by 2 bases, with 14 bases of the junction left unmatched.

This clone was picked up a small number of times. V and J are TRBV15 and TRBJ2-7; maybe TRBD1 (5 bases). Germline-derived CDR1 and CDR2 are LNHNV and YYDKDF (reference sequence). V was shortened by 0 bases and J by 3 bases, with 9 bases between the two germline ends. CDR3 length: 14 amino acids. The CDR3 DNA reads as TGTGCCACCAGCAGAGATCGAAGGGGCTACGAGCAGTACTTC. It specifies CATSRDRRGYEQYF. Supplemented by reference TRBV15 and TRBJ2-7, the full variable domain reads DAMVIQNPRYQVTQFGKPVTLSCSQTLNHNVMYWYQQKSSQAPKLLFHYYDKDFNNEADTPDNFQSRRPNTSFCFLDIRSPGLGDTAMYLCATSRDRRGYEQYFGPGTRLTVT.

The rearrangement uses TRBV3-1 (or the pseudogene TRBV3-2) and TRBJ2-6; a weak D match, TRBD1 (5 bases). The germline V and J ends were trimmed by 4 bases and 1 base, with 8 bases remaining between them. Germline lookup yields CDR1 LGHDT and CDR2 YNNKEL (reference sequence). The CDR3 runs to 15 residues. In DNA form, the CDR3 reads TGTGCCAGCAGCCCAGGGATATCTGGGGCCAACGTCCTGACTTTC. This gives the protein CASSPGISGANVLTF.

This chain connects TRBV5-6 to TRBJ2-5, with TRBD2 matching over 9 bases. The ends lost 4 bases at V and 5 bases at J; junction bases unmatched: 21. Germline V CDR1 and CDR2: SGHDT, YYEEEE. The CDR3 has 19 residues. CDR3 nucleotides: TGTGCCAGCAGCCCCCCAAGGCGACTAGCGGACCCCTGGGTGGAGACCCAGTACTTC. Protein product: CASSPPRRLADPWVETQYF. Full variable domain (rest looked up from reference TRBV5-6 and TRBJ2-5): DAGVTQSPTHLIKTRGQQVTLRCSPKSGHDTVSWYQQALGQGPQFIFQYYEEEERQRGNFPDRFSGHQFPNYSSELNVNALLLGDSALYLCASSPPRRLADPWVETQYFGPGTRLLVL.

The rearrangement uses TRBV7-3 and TRBJ2-6; no definite D call. This CDR3 contains 14 residues. Germline V CDR1 and CDR2: SGHTA, FQGTGA. V lost 5 bases, J lost 0 bases, and 5 bases lay in between. CDR3 residues: CASSTYSGANVLTF. CDR3 coding DNA: TGTGCCAGCAGCACCTACTCTGGGGCCAACGTCCTGACTTTC.

This clone was observed a few times. The chain links TRBV3-1 (or the pseudogene TRBV3-2) to TRBJ1-3, with D uncertain. V was cut by 4 bases and J by 0 bases, with 16 bases left in between. Germline V lookup: CDR1 LGHDT, CDR2 YNNKEL (reference sequence). This CDR3 has 17 residues. CDR3 in DNA: TGTGCCAGCAGCCCCCTGGGAGTAAAAAACTCTGGAAACACCATATATTTT. Its translation is CASSPLGVKNSGNTIYF.

The V call is TRBV7-9, the J call TRBJ2-7; 10 bases map to TRBD2. This CDR3 is 18 amino acids long. Germline V gene sequence: CDR1 SEHNR, CDR2 FQNEAQ (reference sequence). V shed 0 bases, J shed 4 bases, and the junction held 12 bases outside the gene matches. CDR3 DNA: TGTGCCAGCAGCTTAGCCTGGGTCGATGCTAGCGGGAGTTACGAGCAGTACTTC. Translated, it gives CASSLAWVDASGSYEQYF.

The gene calls are TRBV20-1 and TRBJ2-2; 7 bases align to TRBD2. This CDR3 region has 15 residues. The V gene end was trimmed by 3 bases and the J gene end by 0 bases; junction bases not matched to a gene: 4. CDR1 and CDR2 from the germline V gene are DFQATT and SNEGSKA (reference sequence). CDR3 sequence (DNA): TGCAGTGCTAGTGGACTAGTTCCGAACACCGGGGAGCTGTTTTTT. Translated: CSASGLVPNTGELFF.

This rearrangement joins TRBV6-5 to TRBJ1-1; TRBD1 aligns across 8 bases. There are 13 residues in the CDR3. V lost 5 bases to trimming and J lost 4 bases; unmatched junction nucleotides: 3. In germline, CDR1 is MNHEY, CDR2 SVGAGI. As DNA, the CDR3 is TGTGCCAGCAGTCGGACAGGGAGCACTGAAGCTTTCTTT. It specifies CASSRTGSTEAFF.

This chain connects TRBV9 to TRBJ1-3; no definite D call. Germline CDR1 and CDR2: SGDLS and YYNGEE. V was trimmed by 2 bases and J by 0 bases, leaving 12 bases between them. The CDR3 has 16 residues. The CDR3 sequence is CASSVTVVGSGNTIYF. The CDR3 DNA reads TGTGCCAGCAGCGTCACAGTAGTCGGCTCTGGAAACACCATATATTTT.

The V call is TRBV4-3, the J call TRBJ1-4; TRBD1 agrees at 7 bases. V was clipped by 2 bases and J by 8 bases; unmatched bases: 2. Germline CDR1 and CDR2: LGHNA and YSLEER. The CDR3 spans 13 residues. CDR3 sequence reads: CASSQQGEEKLFF. CDR3 nucleotide sequence: TGCGCCAGCAGCCAACAGGGGGAAGAAAAACTGTTTTTT.

This clone has more than one count but fewer than ten. This chain links TRBV5-4 with TRBJ2-7; 7 nucleotides align to TRBD1. CDR3 length equals 14 residues. Germline CDR1 and CDR2: SGHNT and YYREEE (reference sequence). Trimming removed 2 bases from V and 3 bases from J; junction bases left unmatched: 5. CDR3 nucleotides: TGTGCCAGCAGCTTTGGACAGGATCTCTACGAGCAGTACTTC. It is translated as CASSFGQDLYEQYF.

V usage is TRBV7-6 and J usage is TRBJ2-3, with 12 bases matching TRBD2. J gave up 6 bases and V 5 bases, and 6 bases lay outside the gene matches. Looked up from germline, CDR1 is SGHVS and CDR2 is FNYEAQ. The CDR3 is 15 residues long. CDR3 DNA sequence: TGTGCCAGCAGCCGAAGACTAGCGGGAGAGGATACGCAGTATTTT. Translating gives CASSRRLAGEDTQYF.

The chain couples TRBV6-5 to TRBJ2-1, with 9 nucleotides matching TRBD1. Germline loops: CDR1 MNHEY, CDR2 SVGAGI. The CDR3 covers 15 residues. The V gene end was trimmed by 0 bases and the J gene end by 5 bases; junction bases not matched to a gene: 2. CDR3 protein: CASSYSGQGNNEQFF. The CDR3 bases are TGTGCCAGCAGTTACTCGGGACAGGGAAACAATGAGCAGTTCTTC.